The entry below gives a single T cell receptor beta chain sequence along with its context. Its target is not known. Germline V lookup: CDR1 SNHLY, CDR2 FYNNEI. V lost 7 bases to trimming and J lost 2 bases, with 9 bases between them. The CDR3 is 13 residues long. Profiling relied on immunoSEQ multiplex PCR, and the TCRdb table lists in-frame clones only, not all of them. The data show 9,000 to 15,000 clones, 60% to 85% seen once. The sample originates from a study of tumor-infiltrating lymphocytes in localized non-small cell lung cancer. Study-wide results and caveats: T-cell fraction did not differ between immunotypes IM1 and IM2.

Sequencing was carried out using uninvolved lung tissue not adjacent to the tumor. The chain links TRBV2 to TRBJ1-5; unclear D gene. The origin of this receptor is a human donor with non-small cell lung cancer. The CDR3 DNA follows: TGTGCCAGCAATATGGAGGGCAATCAGCCCCAGCATTTT. Translating it yields CASNMEGNQPQHF.